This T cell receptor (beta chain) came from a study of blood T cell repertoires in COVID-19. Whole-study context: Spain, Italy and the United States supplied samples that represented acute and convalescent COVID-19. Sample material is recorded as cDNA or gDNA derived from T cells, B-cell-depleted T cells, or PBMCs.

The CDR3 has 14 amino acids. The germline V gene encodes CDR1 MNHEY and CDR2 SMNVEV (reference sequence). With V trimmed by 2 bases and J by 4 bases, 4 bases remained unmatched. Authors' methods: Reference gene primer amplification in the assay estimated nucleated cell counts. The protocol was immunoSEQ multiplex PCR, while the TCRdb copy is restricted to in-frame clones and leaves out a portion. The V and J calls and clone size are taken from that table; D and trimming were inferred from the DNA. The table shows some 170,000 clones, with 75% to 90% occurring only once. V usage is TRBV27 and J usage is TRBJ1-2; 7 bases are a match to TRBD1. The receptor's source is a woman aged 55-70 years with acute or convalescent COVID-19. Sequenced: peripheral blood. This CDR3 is CASSLRAGGYGYTF. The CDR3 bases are TGTGCCAGCAGTTTAAGGGCAGGGGGCTATGGCTACACCTTC.